Following are 3 T cell receptor beta chains from one sample sequenced in a study of blood T cell repertoires in COVID-19. Assay used: immunoSEQ multiplex PCR; TCRdb lists only in-frame clones, some missing. The sample lists approximately 45,000 clones; about 85% were seen once. The specimen was peripheral blood. The origin of the receptors is a human donor in a cohort sampled during active COVID-19.

The V gene is TRBV7-9, the J gene TRBJ2-5; D possibly corresponds to TRBD2 (6 bases). This CDR3 region has 16 residues. Trimming took 0 bases from V and 5 from J, leaving 16 bases between them. Germline values: CDR1 SEHNR, CDR2 FQNEAQ (reference sequence). CDR3 DNA: TGTGCCAGCAGCTTAGCGCTGCCAATCCGGGGGGAGACCCAGTACTTC. Amino acid sequence: CASSLALPIRGETQYF.

This clone came up a few times. J is TRBJ2-7 and V is TRBV7-2, with D perhaps matching TRBD2 (5 bases). The CDR3 has 14 residues. V was shortened by 1 base and J by 9 bases, with 16 bases between the two germline ends. In germline, CDR1 is SGHTA, CDR2 FQGNSA. In nucleotides, the CDR3 is TGTGCCAGCAGCTTAGATTTTCGGGGTTCGGCGCAGTACTTC. Its translation: CASSLDFRGSAQYF. Complete variable domain (other parts from reference TRBV7-2 and TRBJ2-7): GAGVSQSPSNKVTEKGKDVELRCDPISGHTALYWYRQSLGQGLEFLIYFQGNSAPDKSGLPSDRFSAERTGGSVSTLTIQRTQQEDSAVYLCASSLDFRGSAQYFGPGTRLTVT.

The chain uses TRBV11-2 and TRBJ2-5; D may be TRBD2 (5 bases). This CDR3 is 15 amino acids long. Germline CDR1 reads SGHAT; CDR2 reads FQNNGV. The V and J ends lost 1 base and 7 bases respectively, with 16 bases between them. CDR3 sequence reads: CASSLVEGKSVTQYF. Written as DNA, the CDR3 is TGTGCCAGCAGCTTAGTTGAGGGAAAAAGCGTGACCCAGTACTTC.